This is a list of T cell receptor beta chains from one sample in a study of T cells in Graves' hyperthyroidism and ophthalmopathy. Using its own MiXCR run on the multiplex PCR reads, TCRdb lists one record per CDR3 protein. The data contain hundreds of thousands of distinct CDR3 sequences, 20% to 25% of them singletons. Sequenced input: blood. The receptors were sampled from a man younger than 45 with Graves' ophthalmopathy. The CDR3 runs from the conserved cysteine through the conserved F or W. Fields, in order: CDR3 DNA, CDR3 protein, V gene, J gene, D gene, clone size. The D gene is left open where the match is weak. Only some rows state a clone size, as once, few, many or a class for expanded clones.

CDR3 DNA: TGTGCCAGCAGCCGAGGACTAGCGGTCACAGATACGCAGTATTTT
CDR3 protein: CASSRGLAVTDTQYF
V gene: TRBV7-3
J gene: TRBJ2-3
D gene: TRBD2
clone size: NA

CDR3 DNA: TGTGCCAGCAGGGCCCCGAATACCTACGAGCAGTACTTC
CDR3 protein: CASRAPNTYEQYF
V gene: TRBV25-1
J gene: TRBJ2-7
D gene: NA
clone size: NA

CDR3 DNA: TGTGCCAGCAGTTTAATCCGGGAGACATTAGACAATGAGCAGTTCTTC
CDR3 protein: CASSLIRETLDNEQFF
V gene: TRBV27
J gene: TRBJ2-1
D gene: NA
clone size: few

CDR3 DNA: TGTGCCAGCAGCCCCGGAGCAGGGGAGGGTGCTGAAGCTTTCTTT
CDR3 protein: CASSPGAGEGAEAFF
V gene: TRBV12-3/TRBV12-4
J gene: TRBJ1-1
D gene: NA
clone size: NA

CDR3 DNA: TGTGCCAGCAGCTTAGGAGTAGATGGGGGCCTCTATGGCTACACCTTC
CDR3 protein: CASSLGVDGGLYGYTF
V gene: TRBV7-2
J gene: TRBJ1-2
D gene: NA
clone size: NA

CDR3 DNA: TGTGCCAGCAGGATCACGTCCTATGGCTACACCTTC
CDR3 protein: CASRITSYGYTF
V gene: TRBV12-3/TRBV12-4
J gene: TRBJ1-2
D gene: NA
clone size: NA

CDR3 DNA: TGTGCCAGCAGTCTCAGGGGAGGAGGGGAAGAGACCCAGTACTTC
CDR3 protein: CASSLRGGGEETQYF
V gene: TRBV28
J gene: TRBJ2-5
D gene: NA
clone size: many

CDR3 DNA: TGCAGCGTGGGGACTAGTTTGACCGGGGAGCTGTTTTTT
CDR3 protein: CSVGTSLTGELFF
V gene: TRBV29-1
J gene: TRBJ2-2
D gene: TRBD2
clone size: NA

CDR3 DNA: TGTGCCAGCAGTTCAAAGGCGGGTGGCGATACTGAAGCTTTCTTT
CDR3 protein: CASSSKAGGDTEAFF
V gene: TRBV27
J gene: TRBJ1-1
D gene: NA
clone size: many

CDR3 DNA: TGCAGTGCTAGGATAGGCCATTCGGGCAATCAGCCCCAGCATTTT
CDR3 protein: CSARIGHSGNQPQHF
V gene: TRBV20-1
J gene: TRBJ1-5
D gene: NA
clone size: few

CDR3 DNA: TGTGCCAGCAGTTACTCATGGGCGGGAGGGCCTGGCGGGGAGCTGTTTTTT
CDR3 protein: CASSYSWAGGPGGELFF
V gene: TRBV6-5
J gene: TRBJ2-2
D gene: TRBD2
clone size: NA

CDR3 DNA: TGCAGTGCATCCCTAGCGGGAGTTACAGATACGCAGTATTTT
CDR3 protein: CSASLAGVTDTQYF
V gene: TRBV20-1
J gene: TRBJ2-3
D gene: TRBD2
clone size: once

CDR3 DNA: TGTGCCATCAGTGAGTTCGAGCGCGAGCAGTACTTC
CDR3 protein: CAISEFEREQYF
V gene: TRBV10-3
J gene: TRBJ2-7
D gene: NA
clone size: NA

CDR3 DNA: TGTGCCAGCAGCCCGCTTAACAGGGGAGCCTACGAGCAGTACTTC
CDR3 protein: CASSPLNRGAYEQYF
V gene: TRBV3-1
J gene: TRBJ2-7
D gene: TRBD1
clone size: NA

CDR3 DNA: TGCAGCGTTGAAGGTAGGGGTATCGAGGGAGGCTACGAGCAGTACTTC
CDR3 protein: CSVEGRGIEGGYEQYF
V gene: TRBV29-1
J gene: TRBJ2-7
D gene: NA
clone size: NA

CDR3 DNA: TGTGCCAGCAGCCCCGACAGGAACAATCAGCCCCAGCATTTT
CDR3 protein: CASSPDRNNQPQHF
V gene: TRBV28
J gene: TRBJ1-5
D gene: NA
clone size: many

CDR3 DNA: TGCAGTGCTGCTCTAGGGGCCTACGAGCAGTACTTC
CDR3 protein: CSAALGAYEQYF
V gene: TRBV20-1
J gene: TRBJ2-7
D gene: NA
clone size: NA

CDR3 DNA: TGTGCCAGCAGTTACGGTAGGGTCTTCTACAATGAGCAGTTCTTC
CDR3 protein: CASSYGRVFYNEQFF
V gene: TRBV6-2/TRBV6-3
J gene: TRBJ2-1
D gene: NA
clone size: few

CDR3 DNA: TGTGCCAGCAGGGGGACAACCACGCGGAACACTGAAGCTTTCTTT
CDR3 protein: CASRGTTTRNTEAFF
V gene: TRBV6-9
J gene: TRBJ1-1
D gene: NA
clone size: many

CDR3 DNA: TGTGGCAGCAGCTTTCTCAAGACAGGGGAGGAGACCCAGTACTTC
CDR3 protein: CGSSFLKTGEETQYF
V gene: TRBV11-2
J gene: TRBJ2-5
D gene: TRBD1
clone size: NA

CDR3 DNA: TGTGCCAGCAGTTTAACTCGGCCTACCCAAGGACTAGCGGGAGGTAGGGATACGCAGTATTTT
CDR3 protein: CASSLTRPTQGLAGGRDTQYF
V gene: TRBV28
J gene: TRBJ2-3
D gene: TRBD2
clone size: many

CDR3 DNA: TGCGCCAGCAGCCAAGCTCCGTTGATCTCCTACGAGCAGTACTTC
CDR3 protein: CASSQAPLISYEQYF
V gene: TRBV4-1
J gene: TRBJ2-7
D gene: NA
clone size: few

CDR3 DNA: TGTGCCAGCAGCTTCCCAAGGGGCAGGGAGGGCGAGGCTGAAGCTTTCTTT
CDR3 protein: CASSFPRGREGEAEAFF
V gene: TRBV7-6
J gene: TRBJ1-1
D gene: NA
clone size: few

CDR3 DNA: TGTGCCAGCACACCGCCGGGACTAACGAACACCGGGGAGCTGTTTTTT
CDR3 protein: CASTPPGLTNTGELFF
V gene: TRBV12-3/TRBV12-4
J gene: TRBJ2-2
D gene: TRBD2
clone size: NA

CDR3 DNA: TGTGCCAGCAGCCAAGAACAGGAACTGAACACTGAAGCTTTCTTT
CDR3 protein: CASSQEQELNTEAFF
V gene: TRBV3-1
J gene: TRBJ1-1
D gene: NA
clone size: many

CDR3 DNA: TGTGCCAGCAGCTTAGGGACAGGGTCCGGGGAGCTGTTTTTT
CDR3 protein: CASSLGTGSGELFF
V gene: TRBV7-3
J gene: TRBJ2-2
D gene: TRBD1
clone size: few

CDR3 DNA: TGCAGCGTTGAGGGCGGGACCTCGGGAGATACGCAGTATTTT
CDR3 protein: CSVEGGTSGDTQYF
V gene: TRBV29-1
J gene: TRBJ2-3
D gene: NA
clone size: NA

CDR3 DNA: TGTGCCAGCAGCAATTCGATAGCGGATACGCAGTATTTT
CDR3 protein: CASSNSIADTQYF
V gene: TRBV7-9
J gene: TRBJ2-3
D gene: NA
clone size: few

CDR3 DNA: TGTGCCAGCAATAAACCGGGACAGTCCCAAGAGACCCAGTACTTC
CDR3 protein: CASNKPGQSQETQYF
V gene: TRBV6-1
J gene: TRBJ2-5
D gene: TRBD1
clone size: NA

CDR3 DNA: TGTGCCAGCAGCGTAGGAGGGGGCTCCTACAATGAGCAGTTCTTC
CDR3 protein: CASSVGGGSYNEQFF
V gene: TRBV9
J gene: TRBJ2-1
D gene: NA
clone size: many

CDR3 DNA: TGTGCCAGCAGAGAGACACCTGGAAACACCATATATTTT
CDR3 protein: CASRETPGNTIYF
V gene: TRBV28
J gene: TRBJ1-3
D gene: NA
clone size: many

CDR3 DNA: TGTGCCAGCAGTTTCCAGGGGGCTGACGGGGAGCTGTTTTTT
CDR3 protein: CASSFQGADGELFF
V gene: TRBV27
J gene: TRBJ2-2
D gene: TRBD1
clone size: NA

CDR3 DNA: TGTGCCAGCAGCCGGGGGGGCGGCGTAGAATACAATGAGCAGTTCTTC
CDR3 protein: CASSRGGGVEYNEQFF
V gene: TRBV5-5
J gene: TRBJ2-1
D gene: TRBD2
clone size: NA

CDR3 DNA: TGTGCCAGCAGTTCCGCTGCGGGAGCGTCCACAGATACGCAGTATTTT
CDR3 protein: CASSSAAGASTDTQYF
V gene: TRBV6-1
J gene: TRBJ2-3
D gene: TRBD2
clone size: few

CDR3 DNA: TGCGCCAGCAGCGGCGGGACCCCTGACACTGAAGCTTTCTTT
CDR3 protein: CASSGGTPDTEAFF
V gene: TRBV5-1
J gene: TRBJ1-1
D gene: NA
clone size: many

CDR3 DNA: TGTGCCAGCAGCTTTGGGCAAGGGGGAAGTAATGAGCAGTTCTTC
CDR3 protein: CASSFGQGGSNEQFF
V gene: TRBV7-9
J gene: TRBJ2-1
D gene: NA
clone size: many

CDR3 DNA: TGTGCCAGCAGCGTAGCTAGCGGTGGCAATGAGCAGTTCTTC
CDR3 protein: CASSVASGGNEQFF
V gene: TRBV9
J gene: TRBJ2-1
D gene: TRBD2
clone size: few

CDR3 DNA: TGTGCCAGTAGTTCGGGGACAGGGATCGAGCAGTACTTC
CDR3 protein: CASSSGTGIEQYF
V gene: TRBV19
J gene: TRBJ2-7
D gene: TRBD1
clone size: few

CDR3 DNA: TGTGCCAGCAGCTTAGACCCCCCCGGGACAGGGGATATTTACAATGAGCAGTTCTTC
CDR3 protein: CASSLDPPGTGDIYNEQFF
V gene: TRBV7-2
J gene: TRBJ2-1
D gene: TRBD1
clone size: many

CDR3 DNA: TGTGCCAGCAGTTACCAAAGGGAGGGGGGACGTGGCTACACCTTC
CDR3 protein: CASSYQREGGRGYTF
V gene: TRBV6-5
J gene: TRBJ1-2
D gene: NA
clone size: few

CDR3 DNA: TGCAGTGCTAGAGAATTTCTCACAGATACGCAGTATTTT
CDR3 protein: CSAREFLTDTQYF
V gene: TRBV20-1
J gene: TRBJ2-3
D gene: NA
clone size: NA

CDR3 DNA: TGTGCCTGGAGCGGAACGGTCCGGGGGACCCAGTACTTC
CDR3 protein: CAWSGTVRGTQYF
V gene: TRBV30
J gene: TRBJ2-5
D gene: NA
clone size: many

CDR3 DNA: TGTGCCAGCAGCCCGGCGAGGGGGCCGGGCGAGCAGTACTTC
CDR3 protein: CASSPARGPGEQYF
V gene: TRBV11-1
J gene: TRBJ2-7
D gene: TRBD1
clone size: many

CDR3 DNA: TGTGCCAGCAGCCAGGGTAAGACTCGTCAGTTCTTC
CDR3 protein: CASSQGKTRQFF
V gene: TRBV5-1
J gene: TRBJ2-1
D gene: NA
clone size: NA

CDR3 DNA: TGCAGCGTTGAATGGAACACCGCAAATGAAGCTTTCTTT
CDR3 protein: CSVEWNTANEAFF
V gene: TRBV29-1
J gene: TRBJ1-1
D gene: NA
clone size: few

CDR3 DNA: TGTGCCAGCAGTTACTCGAGTTGGGACAGGGGGCTTTACGAGCAGTACTTC
CDR3 protein: CASSYSSWDRGLYEQYF
V gene: TRBV6-5
J gene: TRBJ2-7
D gene: TRBD1
clone size: many

CDR3 DNA: TGCAGCGTTTGGTCCCAGGGATCCTACGAGCAGTACTTC
CDR3 protein: CSVWSQGSYEQYF
V gene: TRBV29-1
J gene: TRBJ2-7
D gene: NA
clone size: few

CDR3 DNA: TGTGCCAGCTCACCCCGGACAGGGGGGGTGACTGAAGCTTTCTTT
CDR3 protein: CASSPRTGGVTEAFF
V gene: TRBV18
J gene: TRBJ1-1
D gene: TRBD1
clone size: many

CDR3 DNA: TGTGCCAGCAGTGAATCAGGGGGGTTTTACGAGCAGTACTTC
CDR3 protein: CASSESGGFYEQYF
V gene: TRBV6-1
J gene: TRBJ2-7
D gene: NA
clone size: NA

CDR3 DNA: TGTGCCAGCAGTTACCCACTCGGACTTCGGGACACTGAAGCTTTCTTT
CDR3 protein: CASSYPLGLRDTEAFF
V gene: TRBV6-5
J gene: TRBJ1-1
D gene: NA
clone size: many

CDR3 DNA: TGTGCCAGCAGCGTACAGACAGGGGGTCGAGATACGCAGTATTTT
CDR3 protein: CASSVQTGGRDTQYF
V gene: TRBV9
J gene: TRBJ2-3
D gene: TRBD1
clone size: NA